This T cell receptor (beta chain) was found in a study of cytomegalovirus exposure and HLA in healthy donors. Study outcomes and limitations: Generally TCR sequences proved uncommon, though certain public TCRs appeared in numerous donors.

A multiplex PCR was run with 60 Vbeta primers and 13 Jbeta primers. Some clones are missing from TCRdb's copy, which holds only in-frame ones; the method was immunoSEQ multiplex PCR. The table has some 140,000 clones, 70% to 85% seen once; the top ten hold approximately 8.8%. Unrecorded immune exposure was likely among donors, who were nominally healthy when sampled. A word on this clone: What it recognizes is unknown. The sample contains more than one DNA sequence encoding this CDR3.

The receptor was derived from a woman aged 45-60 years in good health and CMV-seropositive. Material for sequencing was PBMCs.

CDR3 sequence reads: CASSLRGGDGYTF. Written as DNA, the CDR3 is TGTGCCAGCAGCTTACGGGGCGGGGATGGCTACACCTTC. The chain combines TRBV7-3 with TRBJ1-2; D possibly corresponds to TRBD1 (5 bases). The V gene's germline CDR1 is SGHTA and CDR2 FQGTGA. The length of the CDR3 is 13 residues. V shed 2 bases and J shed 6 bases, with 10 bases lying between them.